The present T cell receptor (beta chain) was sequenced within a study of blood T cell repertoires in COVID-19 (dated by TCRdb to 2018 to 2021). Background for the entire study: The collaborator samples originated in the United States, Italy and Spain and spanned the acute and convalescent phases of COVID-19. Where available, HLA class I and class II types were taken from metadata supplied by the sample provider and were not determined by assay-based typing. The dataset comprised deeply sampled blood TCRbeta repertoires from subjects exposed to, actively infected with, or recovered from COVID-19. Samples were obtained from the ongoing ImmuneRACE study (first 160 participants) and from about 1,300 subjects provided by 6 global collaborators. A de-identified subject ID, COVID-19 status, age in years and sex were almost always included in the sample metadata. The material from the prospective study consisted of cDNA or gDNA derived from T cells, B-cell-depleted T cells, or PBMCs. The repertoires were released in a freely available public database meant as a resource for research on the immune response to SARS-CoV-2.

The immunoSEQ Assay, a bias-controlled multiplex PCR, was used to amplify TCRbeta CDR3 regions from genomic DNA. Under the source paper's analysis protocol: Within the assay, amplification of reference gene primers was used to estimate how many nucleated cells each sample contained. Sequence reads were collapsed and filtered to measure the absolute abundance of every unique TCRbeta CDR3 rearrangement. For each sample, productive Simpson clonality was calculated as the square root of Simpson's diversity index over productive rearrangements. What TCRdb holds here is the immuneACCESS table cut down to in-frame rearrangements. Part of the clones is not present; checked against another copy, under half of the missing clones reflect an unresolved V gene, and the others are unexplained. That table gives V, J and clone size, and the DNA gave D and trimming. The sample table holds 40,000 to 45,000 clones, of which roughly 89% were seen once. Approximately 3.8% of the sample rests with the top ten.

Results and caveats for the whole study, not just this receptor: The quantity of clinical and demographic metadata differed by source and by participant and was supplied without curation.

Concerning this clone itself: Its antigen is still unknown. The sample holds no much larger clone one base away, and base qualities are not on file.

CDR1 is given as LNHDA and CDR2 as SQIVND, both from the germline V gene (reference sequence). From the cysteine up to the phenylalanine, the CDR3 has a length of 14 residues. Of all the DNA, just the CDR3 is kept, 42 bases in frame from base 1. The germline V end is reduced by 1 base and the J end by 3 bases; junction bases left unmatched: 0. One collaborating source in Seattle enrolled patients during active infection and followed them longitudinally through the course of disease. Each collaborating institution followed its own protocols to collect whole blood in K2EDTA tubes. For TCRbeta analysis, collaborator samples were shipped as frozen whole blood, as isolated PBMCs, or as DNA extracted from either sample type.

In this chain, TRBV19 is recombined with TRBJ2-7; TRBD1 agrees with 10 junctional bases. The source material was peripheral blood. The sequence came from a man aged 35-49 years with COVID-19, enrolled during active disease. The CDR3 region: CASSIGTGGYEQYF. Read as DNA, the sequence is TGTGCCAGTAGTATAGGGACAGGGGGCTACGAGCAGTACTTC.